Each of the 28 T cell receptor beta chains below was sequenced from the same sample in a study of cytomegalovirus exposure and HLA in healthy donors. This PCR relied on a set of 60 Vbeta primers and 13 Jbeta primers. TCRdb keeps only in-frame clones here, not all; method: immunoSEQ multiplex PCR. The repertoire holds over 150,000 clones, around 80% seen once, with roughly 1.9% in the top ten. What was sequenced was PBMCs. These receptors were obtained from a man aged 35-49 years in good health and CMV-seronegative.

This chain connects TRBV5-1 to TRBJ2-6; D gene unclear. With 6 bases removed from V and 4 bases from J, the gap between germline ends came to 11 bases. Per the germline V gene, CDR1 is SGHRS and CDR2 is YFSETQ. The CDR3 is 14 residues long. The CDR3: CASIPNPGANVLTF. As DNA, the CDR3 is TGCGCCAGCATACCTAATCCGGGGGCCAACGTCCTGACTTTC.

CDR3 in DNA: TGCGCCAGCAGCCGGGACAGGAACACCGGGGAGCTGTTTTTT. It is translated as CASSRDRNTGELFF. The V and J genes are TRBV5-1 and TRBJ2-2; 7 bases align to TRBD1. This CDR3 contains 14 residues. Germline CDR1 reads SGHRS; CDR2 reads YFSETQ. The V and J ends lost 4 bases and 1 base, in that order; junction bases with no gene match: 1.

On this clone: One junction end does not reproduce the germline sequence, and a read error may be involved. The chain couples TRBV4-2 to TRBJ2-6; weak D call: TRBD2 (6 bases). The germline gives CDR1 LGHNA, CDR2 YNFKEQ. CDR3 length: 16 residues. The CDR3 loop reads CASSQDRESGANGLTF. As DNA, the CDR3 is TGTGCCAGCAGCCAAGATCGGGAGTCTGGGGCCAACGGCCTGACTTTC.

This chain joins TRBV6-4 and TRBJ2-7; a weak D match, TRBD2 (6 bases). Between the trimmed V and J ends, which lost 7 bases and 2 bases, there was a span of 18 bases. Germline CDR1 MRHNA, CDR2 SNTAGT. CDR3 length: 15 residues. CDR3 sequence (DNA): TGTGCCAGCACCAGACCCTGGGGGGATACCTACGAGCAGTACTTC. It specifies CASTRPWGDTYEQYF.

The rearrangement links TRBV13 to TRBJ2-7, with D perhaps TRBD2 (5 bases). V was trimmed by 3 bases and J by 7 bases, leaving 13 bases between them. The CDR3 loop spans 13 amino acids. Germline CDR1 PRHDT, CDR2 FYEKMQ (reference sequence). CDR3 DNA sequence: TGTGCCAGCAGCTTTAGGGTACGGGGAGAGCAGTACTTC. Translating it yields CASSFRVRGEQYF.

This CDR3 reads CASSVSRSGANVLTF. CDR3 nucleotide sequence: TGTGCCAGTAGTGTATCGCGCTCTGGGGCCAACGTCCTGACTTTC. The chain joins TRBV19 to TRBJ2-6; D uncertain. V was pared by 5 bases and J by 0 bases, with 8 bases between. CDR1 and CDR2 from the germline V gene are LNHDA and SQIVND (reference sequence). This CDR3 region has 15 residues.

V usage is TRBV7-9 and J usage is TRBJ2-3; a weak D match, TRBD1 (5 bases). The CDR3 contains 17 residues. CDR1 SEHNR and CDR2 FQNEAQ come from the germline V gene (reference sequence). V shed 5 bases and J shed 0 bases, with 18 bases lying between them. This chain's CDR3 is CASSPRLTGESTDTQYF. The DNA for the CDR3 is TGTGCCAGCAGCCCCCGGTTAACAGGAGAGAGCACAGATACGCAGTATTTT.

The genes are TRBV6-1 and TRBJ2-5; the match to TRBD2 covers 12 bases. Germline V gives CDR1 MNHNS, CDR2 SASEGT. CDR3 length: 15 residues. V lost 3 bases, J lost 1 base, and 0 bases stayed unmatched. In nucleotides, the CDR3 is TGTGCCAGCAGTGAGGGACTAGCGGGCCAAGAGACCCAGTACTTC. As protein: CASSEGLAGQETQYF.

A note on this clone: An end of the junction differs from the germline gene, which may be a read error. The chain carries TRBV7-9 and TRBJ2-4; 11 positions match TRBD1. Germline lookup yields CDR1 SEHNR and CDR2 FQNEAQ (reference sequence). This CDR3 has 15 residues. CDR3 bases: TGTGCCAGCAGCTCTTCGGACAGGGGGCTGAACAGTCAGTACTTC. This sequence encodes CASSSSDRGLNSQYF. The full variable domain, its missing parts supplied by reference TRBV7-9 and TRBJ2-4, is DTGVSQNPRHKITKRGQNVTFRCDPISEHNRLYWYRQTLGQGPEFLTYFQNEAQLEKSRLLSDRFSAERPKGSFSTLEIQRTEQGDSAMYLCASSSSDRGLNSQYFGAGTRLSVL.

The rearrangement joins TRBV7-8 to TRBJ2-7; tentative D call: TRBD1 (6 bases). V shed 1 base and J shed 2 bases, with 9 bases lying between them. The CDR3 has 14 amino acids. Germline CDR1 is SGHVS and CDR2 is FQNEAQ. CDR3 in DNA: TGTGCCAGCAGCTTAGGGGGGCCCCCCTACGAGCAGTACTTC. This encodes CASSLGGPPYEQYF.

This clone was seen only a few times. This chain uses TRBV6-6 with TRBJ2-3, with 10 bases lining up with TRBD2. The CDR3 has 15 amino acids. The V gene's germline CDR1 is MNHNY and CDR2 SVGAGI (reference sequence). After removal of 6 bases from V and 2 bases from J, the junction contained 5 bases not matched to a gene. CDR3 loop: CASRLLAGNTDTQYF. The CDR3 DNA follows: TGTGCCAGCAGGCTACTAGCGGGAAACACAGATACGCAGTATTTT.

The V gene is TRBV7-2, the J gene TRBJ2-2, with TRBD2 matching over 13 bases. Losses at the gene ends were 3 bases for V and 4 bases for J; bases not matched to a gene: 11. The CDR3 totals 19 residues. The germline CDR1 and CDR2 sequences are SGHTA and FQGNSA. CDR3 residues: CASSFPTGLAGAGTGELFF. CDR3 DNA sequence: TGTGCCAGCAGCTTCCCTACTGGACTAGCGGGAGCTGGCACCGGGGAGCTGTTTTTT.

The gene calls are TRBV23-1 and TRBJ2-7; weak D call: TRBD2 (5 bases). TRBV23-1 is placed among ORFs of uncertain function. This CDR3 region has 14 residues. The V and J ends lost 4 bases and 0 bases respectively, with 10 bases between them. The CDR3: CASSLQRTSYEQYF. The CDR3 DNA reads as TGCGCCAGCAGTCTTCAGCGGACCTCCTACGAGCAGTACTTC.

This chain connects TRBV11-3 to TRBJ2-7; maybe TRBD1 (6 bases). The CDR3 length is 13 residues. Germline loops: CDR1 SGHNT, CDR2 YENEEA. V was clipped by 0 bases and J by 3 bases, with 6 bases between them. CDR3 coding DNA: TGTGCCAGCAGCTTAGACAGGGGCTACGAGCAGTACTTC. Residues: CASSLDRGYEQYF.

The rearrangement links TRBV13 to TRBJ2-1, with 12 positions matching TRBD2. The germline CDR1 and CDR2 sequences are PRHDT and FYEKMQ (reference sequence). Losses at the gene ends were 5 bases for V and 11 bases for J; bases not matched to a gene: 10. The CDR3 has 15 amino acids. CDR3 coding DNA: TGTGCCAGCAGCCTCGGGACTAGCGGGTCGGTACAGCAGTTCTTC. Translation: CASSLGTSGSVQQFF.

The genes are TRBV5-4 and TRBJ2-1; 14 positions agree with TRBD2. From germline, CDR1 is SGHNT and CDR2 YYREEE (reference sequence). J was trimmed by 6 bases and V by 0 bases; bases with no gene match: 5. The CDR3 runs to 17 residues. The CDR3 nucleotides are TGTGCCAGCAGCTTGGGACTAGCGGGAGGGGGCGGCAATGAGCAGTTCTTC. Translating gives CASSLGLAGGGGNEQFF.

The gene calls are TRBV5-1 and TRBJ2-1; D is possibly TRBD1 (5 bases). This CDR3 spans 14 amino acids. CDR1 and CDR2 (germline): SGHRS, YFSETQ. V lost 3 bases, J lost 0 bases, and 7 bases lay in between. This CDR3 is CASSSDISYNEQFF. DNA for the CDR3: TGCGCCAGCAGCTCGGACATCTCCTACAATGAGCAGTTCTTC.

The chain links TRBV5-6 to TRBJ1-3, with 7 nucleotides matching TRBD1. CDR3 length: 17 residues. CDR1 is SGHDT, CDR2 YYEEEE, per germline. V lost 4 bases to trimming and J lost 0 bases; unmatched junction nucleotides: 10. DNA for the CDR3: TGTGCCAGCAGCCCTAGAACAGGGGACGTCTCTGGAAACACCATATATTTT. As protein: CASSPRTGDVSGNTIYF.

Note on this clone: At the DNA level, this CDR3 is encoded by other sequences in the same sample as well. The chain links TRBV11-1 to TRBJ2-7; 7 nucleotides match TRBD1. The CDR3 totals 12 residues. The J segment lost 5 bases and the V segment lost 5 bases, leaving 3 bases of the junction unmatched. CDR1 is SGHAT and CDR2 is FQDESV in the germline V gene (reference sequence). In DNA, the CDR3 is TGTGCCAGCAGCCTACAGGGGAACGAGCAGTACTTC. Amino acid sequence: CASSLQGNEQYF.

Details on this clone: Other DNA sequences of this sample code for an identical CDR3. The genes are TRBV5-4 and TRBJ2-1; 8 bases line up with TRBD2. The CDR3 contains 14 residues. CDR1 and CDR2 (germline): SGHNT, YYREEE (reference sequence). Trimming removed 2 bases from V and 6 bases from J; junction bases left unmatched: 4. The DNA of the CDR3 is TGTGCCAGCAGCTTAGCGGGGGCCCGCAATGAGCAGTTCTTC. Protein product: CASSLAGARNEQFF. Full variable domain (missing parts from reference TRBV5-4 and TRBJ2-1): ETGVTQSPTHLIKTRGQQVTLRCSSQSGHNTVSWYQQALGQGPQFIFQYYREEENGRGNFPPRFSGLQFPNYSSELNVNALELDDSALYLCASSLAGARNEQFFGPGTRLTVL.

The rearrangement uses TRBV7-7 and TRBJ2-2; D may be TRBD2 (6 bases). Germline V gene sequence: CDR1 SSHAT, CDR2 FNYEAQ (reference sequence). CDR3 length equals 14 residues. DNA for the CDR3: TGTGCTTCTGGAGGGAGAAGAGGCACCGGGGAGCTGTTTTTT. Translation gives CASGGRRGTGELFF.

The chain links TRBV7-6 to TRBJ2-2; 8 bases agree with TRBD2. Germline loops: CDR1 SGHVS, CDR2 FNYEAQ. This CDR3 is 13 amino acids long. With V trimmed by 4 bases and J by 6 bases, 1 base remained unmatched. DNA of the CDR3: TGTGCCAGCAGCTCGGGACTAGCCGGGGAGCTGTTTTTT. Its translation is CASSSGLAGELFF.

This chain uses TRBV19 with TRBJ2-7, with 7 bases fitting TRBD1. The CDR3 loop spans 15 amino acids. CDR1 and CDR2 from the germline V gene are LNHDA and SQIVND (reference sequence). The V and J ends lost 5 bases and 3 bases, in that order; junction bases with no gene match: 10. This CDR3 is CASSRDSLRFYEQYF. CDR3 in DNA: TGTGCCAGTAGTCGGGACAGTCTAAGATTCTACGAGCAGTACTTC.

This clone was recorded a few times. The rearrangement uses TRBV9 and TRBJ1-3, with TRBD1 identical over 7 bases. Germline V CDR1 and CDR2: SGDLS, YYNGEE. The CDR3 covers 16 residues. With V trimmed by 3 bases and J by 4 bases, 10 bases remained unmatched. The CDR3 reads CASSAGLQGTGNTIYF. The CDR3 DNA reads as TGTGCCAGCAGCGCCGGACTACAGGGGACAGGAAACACCATATATTTT. The complete variable domain, with remaining parts taken from reference TRBV9 and TRBJ1-3, reads DSGVTQTPKHLITATGQRVTLRCSPRSGDLSVYWYQQSLDQGLQFLIQYYNGEERAKGNILERFSAQQFPDLHSELNLSSLELGDSALYFCASSAGLQGTGNTIYFGEGSWLTVV.

About this clone: The limits of the CDR3 on the DNA are not certain, so only TCRdb's listed CDR3 is given. The V gene is TRBV27, the J gene TRBJ2-7; the table assigns TRBD2, which was not confirmed against the DNA. The CDR3 is made up of 16 amino acids, end residues included. The germline CDR1 and CDR2 sequences are MNHEY and SMNVEV (reference sequence). CDR3 loop: CASSTSGFLYSYEQYF.

The chain employs TRBV19 and TRBJ2-1, with 9 bases fitting TRBD1. The CDR3 spans 15 residues. CDR1 is LNHDA, CDR2 SQIVND, per germline (reference sequence). After removal of 3 bases from V and 4 bases from J, the junction contained 4 bases not matched to a gene. CDR3 residues: CASSIPGQGYNEQFF. The CDR3 DNA reads TGTGCCAGTAGTATCCCGGGACAGGGATACAATGAGCAGTTCTTC.

The sample holds a few counts of this clone. J is TRBJ2-3 and V is TRBV2, with 14 positions matching TRBD2. Trimming removed 6 bases from V and 7 bases from J; junction bases left unmatched: 9. This CDR3 is built from 16 residues. Germline V lookup: CDR1 SNHLY, CDR2 FYNNEI. The DNA for the CDR3 is TGTGCCAGCAGCGCCGGGACTAGCGGGAGACGATATACGCAGTATTTT. It encodes CASSAGTSGRRYTQYF.

This chain links TRBV9 with TRBJ1-3; 7 bases are shared with TRBD1. Trimming cost V 3 bases and J 0 bases; bases outside gene matches: 3. Germline loops: CDR1 SGDLS, CDR2 YYNGEE. This CDR3 is built from 15 residues. The CDR3 bases are TGTGCCAGCAGCGGACAGGGCAGCTCTGGAAACACCATATATTTT. This translates into CASSGQGSSGNTIYF.